The T cell receptor beta chain described here comes from a study of OX40 agonist ivuxolimab in advanced cancers. Notes on the study in general: Clonal expansion from baseline to week 6 occurred in both CD4+ and CD8+ T cells. The investigators did not determine what antigen specificity the expanded peripheral T cells had.

This CDR3 has 15 residues. Germline V lookup: CDR1 SGDLS, CDR2 YYNGEE. V lost 1 base, J lost 7 bases, and 6 bases stayed unmatched. Concerning this clone itself: Its antigen is currently unknown.

TCRdb's table, derived via immunoSEQ multiplex PCR, lists solely in-frame clones and lacks some. The repertoire holds over 20,000 clones, with about 86% as singletons. The rearrangement links TRBV9 to TRBJ1-4; 8 nucleotides line up with TRBD1. Sequences were derived from CD4+ or CD8+ T cells sorted from blood, sampled in a trial of the OX40 agonist ivuxolimab. The sequence came from an adult with an advanced solid tumor such as melanoma, head and neck, liver or kidney cancer. This chain's CDR3 is CASSVQDRAREKLFF. The CDR3 region has the DNA TGTGCCAGCAGCGTACAGGACAGGGCTCGTGAAAAACTGTTTTTT.